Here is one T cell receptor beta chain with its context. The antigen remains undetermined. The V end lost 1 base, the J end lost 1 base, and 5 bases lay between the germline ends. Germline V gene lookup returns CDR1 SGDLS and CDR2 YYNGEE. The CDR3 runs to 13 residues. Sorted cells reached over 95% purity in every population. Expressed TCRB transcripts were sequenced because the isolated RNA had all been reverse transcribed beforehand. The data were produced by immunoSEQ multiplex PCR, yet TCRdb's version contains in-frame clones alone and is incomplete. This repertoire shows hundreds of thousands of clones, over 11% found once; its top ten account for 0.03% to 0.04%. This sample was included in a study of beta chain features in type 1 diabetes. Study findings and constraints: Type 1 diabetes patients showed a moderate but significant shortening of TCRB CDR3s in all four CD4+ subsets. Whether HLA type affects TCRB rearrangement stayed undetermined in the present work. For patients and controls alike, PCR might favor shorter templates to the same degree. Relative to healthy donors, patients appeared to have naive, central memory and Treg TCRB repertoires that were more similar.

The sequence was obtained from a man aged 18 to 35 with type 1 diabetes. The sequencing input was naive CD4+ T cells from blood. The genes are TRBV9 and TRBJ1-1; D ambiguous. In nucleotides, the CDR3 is TGTGCCAGCAGCGTACAGCCGAACACTGAAGCTTTCTTT. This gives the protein CASSVQPNTEAFF.